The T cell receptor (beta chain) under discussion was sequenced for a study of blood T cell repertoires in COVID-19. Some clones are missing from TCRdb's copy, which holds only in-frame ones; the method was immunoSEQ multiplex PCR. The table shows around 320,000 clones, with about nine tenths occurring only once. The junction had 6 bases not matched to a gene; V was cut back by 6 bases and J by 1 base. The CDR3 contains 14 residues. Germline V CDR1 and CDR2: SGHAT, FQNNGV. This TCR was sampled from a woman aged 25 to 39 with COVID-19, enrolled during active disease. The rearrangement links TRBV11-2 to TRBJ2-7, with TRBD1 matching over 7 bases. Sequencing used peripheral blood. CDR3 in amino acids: CASSFTGQSYEQYF. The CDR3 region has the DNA TGTGCCAGCAGTTTTACGGGACAGTCCTACGAGCAGTACTTC. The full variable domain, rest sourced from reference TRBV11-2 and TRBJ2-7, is EAGVAQSPRYKIIEKRQSVAFWCNPISGHATLYWYQQILGQGPKLLIQFQNNGVVDDSQLPKDRFSAERLKGVDSTLKIQPAKLEDSAVYLCASSFTGQSYEQYFGPGTRLTVT.